These T cell receptor beta chains were read from a single sample in a study of T cell responses to AZD1222 COVID-19 vaccine. TCRdb keeps only in-frame clones here, not all; method: immunoSEQ multiplex PCR. The sample contains roughly 150,000 clones, approximately 85% of which appear only once. Sequenced here: peripheral blood, sampled on day 0 of AZD1222 vaccination. The receptors shown here come from an adult in good health. The CDR3 runs from the conserved cysteine through the conserved F or W. The size of a clone is reported for some rows only, either as once, few or many, or as a class for expanded clones.

v_gene,j_gene,abundance,CDR3aa
TRBV7-2,TRBJ2-7,.,CASSLGAGVSDEQYF
TRBV5-6,TRBJ1-2,few,CASSLGCYTF
TRBV27,TRBJ1-2,.,CASSFSVTGFYGYTF
TRBV7-8,TRBJ2-1,few,CASSFRTSGREQFF
TRBV19,TRBJ1-1,.,CASTPSTVGRGEAFF
TRBV2,TRBJ2-1,.,CASKDPPLGEQFF
TRBV29-1,TRBJ1-1,.,CSVDGALNTEAFF
TRBV4-2,TRBJ1-1,.,CASSLGTEGTEAFF
TRBV19,TRBJ1-4,.,CASTQGLLGLNEKLFF
TRBV3-1/TRBV3-2,TRBJ2-7,.,CASSQGHEQYF
TRBV19,TRBJ2-7,.,CASRSFEGSYEQYF
TRBV7-9,TRBJ2-3,.,CASSGWDTSRGTDTQYF
TRBV30,TRBJ2-3,.,CAWTGDFATDTQYF
TRBV9,TRBJ2-5,.,CASSVVGSGPQETQYF
TRBV5-1,TRBJ2-7,.,CASSFGGGPYEQYF
TRBV7-8,TRBJ2-5,.,CASSLNRLRIQETQYF
TRBV18,TRBJ2-6,.,CASSPRDGSTAANVLTF
TRBV6-4,TRBJ2-1,once,CASSETGLTVRFF
TRBV9,TRBJ1-2,.,CASNEQGGNGYTF
TRBV6-6,TRBJ1-1,.,CASSPPGAEAFF